This is a list of T cell receptor beta chains from one sample in a study of cytomegalovirus exposure and HLA in healthy donors. The method was immunoSEQ multiplex PCR; TCRdb's version includes in-frame clones alone and lacks a portion of them. Seen here are about 190,000 clones, 85% to 90% observed once, and the top ten hold 1.3%. Sequenced: PBMCs. The receptors derive from a man younger than 40 in good health and CMV-seronegative. The CDR3 runs from the conserved cysteine through the conserved F or W. Each record gives: V gene, J gene, CDR3 protein.

>TRBV5-1|TRBJ2-7
CASSSRKGSGLFEQYF
>TRBV16|TRBJ2-2
CASSQWEGAGELFF
>TRBV2|TRBJ2-1
CASYYPSGRTGNEQFF
>TRBV19|TRBJ2-7
CASSIPGNIYEQYF
>TRBV6-5|TRBJ2-2
CASRSYTGELFF
>TRBV5-1|TRBJ2-7
CASSLGSGGYEQYF
>TRBV4-2|TRBJ2-7
CASSQASPGQGFSYEQYF
>TRBV2|TRBJ2-2
CASTTSQNTGELFF
>TRBV10-2|TRBJ2-3
CASIRRGGTDTQYF
>TRBV7-9|TRBJ2-1
CASSLASYEQFF
>TRBV4-1|TRBJ1-5
CASSRETGGSNQPQHF
>TRBV7-2|TRBJ2-7
CASSLALAGGGNEQYF
>TRBV27|TRBJ1-1
CASSPPRTGVNTEAFF
>TRBV27|NA
CASSLGQSPYEQYF
>TRBV4-3|TRBJ1-2
CASSQDGSRGDYGYTF
>TRBV18|TRBJ1-1
CASSQNRDDTEAFF
>TRBV5-6|TRBJ2-2
CASSLRTSGRTGELFF
>TRBV14|TRBJ2-1
CASSQTGYEQFF
>TRBV4-1|TRBJ2-5
CASSPWTGGNKKTQYF
>TRBV30|TRBJ2-7
CAWSALGTSSYEQYF
>TRBV28|TRBJ2-2
CASSPAGQANTGELFF
>TRBV11-2|TRBJ2-7
CASSLGGGAVNEQYF
>TRBV4-1|TRBJ2-5
CASSHQGLQETQYF
>TRBV4-3|TRBJ2-6
CASSQDRGSGVSGANVLTF
>TRBV18|TRBJ1-5
CASSPPNTGINQPQHF
>TRBV5-6|TRBJ1-1
CASSPGQDEAFF
>TRBV9|TRBJ1-3
CASSREPTGQAGNTIYF
>TRBV7-9|TRBJ1-1
CASSHGGFDEAFF
>TRBV7-9|TRBJ1-6
CASSAGQGFYNSPLHF
>TRBV6-1|TRBJ1-2
CASSESPGGGYTF
>TRBV5-1|TRBJ1-1
CASKIGSGTEAFF
>TRBV6-6|TRBJ1-6
CASSYEGRSPLHF
>TRBV18|TRBJ1-5
CASSPTGVGGGGQPQHF
>TRBV5-1|TRBJ1-2
CASSPGQSPYGYTF
>TRBV5-5|TRBJ1-2
CASSEGSRYYGYTF
>TRBV7-9|TRBJ2-3
CASSQGYSSTDTQYF
>TRBV5-6|TRBJ1-3
CASSFLATGNTIYF
>TRBV30|TRBJ1-1
CAWTQGLNTEAFF
>TRBV6-4|TRBJ2-1
CASSDSIGQAYNEQFF
>TRBV7-9|TRBJ1-6
CASSLDPGRNSPLHF
>TRBV7-2|TRBJ2-7
CASSPGVARSYEQYF
>TRBV29-1|TRBJ2-1
CSDRTSGNNEQFF
>TRBV9|TRBJ1-4
CASSVGQGAPNEKLFF
>TRBV5-4|TRBJ1-2
CASSLQGAFFATF
>TRBV7-8|TRBJ1-6
CASSYLHGDSPLHF
>TRBV27|TRBJ2-1
CASSFRGNLGDEQFF
>TRBV6-5|TRBJ2-7
CASSSRKVGRGKQYF
>TRBV11-3|TRBJ2-5
CASSTSLGQGIETQYF